This T cell receptor beta chain was retrieved from a study of PD-1 blockade in classical Hodgkin lymphoma. Study-level findings and limits: Repertoire difference causes, possibly disease activity or prior therapy, remain undefined.

CDR1 and CDR2 (germline): MNHNY, SVGAGI (reference sequence). V lost 6 bases, J lost 8 bases, and 20 bases lay in between. The CDR3 has 15 amino acids. This clone was seen a single time. Its antigen remains unidentified. Sequenced by immunoSEQ multiplex PCR; TCRdb stores in-frame clones only, minus some. Seen here are approximately 52,000 clones, approximately 70% observed once, and the top ten hold about 15%. Exposure to brentuximab vedotin varied, and each patient had relapsed following autologous stem cell transplantation. The source is a human donor with classical Hodgkin lymphoma. Source: peripheral blood mononuclear cells (PBMCs), taken before the second cycle of nivolumab. V gene TRBV6-6 combines with J gene TRBJ1-3, with D perhaps matching TRBD1 (5 bases). The CDR3, as DNA: TGTGCCAGCAGCCCGCGGGGGAGCGGCCGACACACCATATATTTT. Its translation: CASSPRGSGRHTIYF.